The 29 T cell receptor beta chains listed next were all sequenced from one sample in a study of lymphopenia after photon versus proton radiotherapy. Using immunoSEQ multiplex PCR, the repertoire was profiled, and TCRdb retains in-frame clones only, with some absent. The profile shows around 5,400 clones, approximately 90% of them singletons. The sample here was peripheral blood, taken from a patient treated with photon-based radiotherapy. The receptors originated from a man aged 25-45 years with gastric cancer.

This clone was found a few times. The chain employs TRBV9 and TRBJ2-6; weak D call: TRBD2 (5 bases). The germline V gene has CDR1 SGDLS and CDR2 YYNGEE. The V end lost 4 bases, the J end lost 2 bases, and 19 bases lay between the germline ends. The CDR3 has 18 residues. The DNA for the CDR3 is TGTGCCAGCAGCTCTCCATCCGGGAAACCCACTGGGGCCAACGTCCTGACTTTC. This sequence encodes CASSSPSGKPTGANVLTF. The full variable domain, in which reference TRBV9 and TRBJ2-6 provide the parts outside the CDR3, is DSGVTQTPKHLITATGQRVTLRCSPRSGDLSVYWYQQSLDQGLQFLIQYYNGEERAKGNILERFSAQQFPDLHSELNLSSLELGDSALYFCASSSPSGKPTGANVLTFGAGSRLTVL.

The chain joins TRBV7-3 to TRBJ2-7, with 7 bases identical to TRBD2. Germline values: CDR1 SGHTA, CDR2 FQGTGA. Trimming removed 5 bases from V and 4 bases from J; junction bases left unmatched: 11. This CDR3 has 15 residues. The CDR3 loop reads CASSLNGGGRYEQYF. CDR3 coding DNA: TGTGCCAGCAGCCTTAACGGTGGCGGGAGATACGAGCAGTACTTC.

The rearrangement uses TRBV6-4 and TRBJ2-5; 9 positions match TRBD1. The CDR3 runs 16 residues. Trimming took 4 bases from V and 4 from J; bases not matched to a gene: 10. Germline V gene data show CDR1 as MRHNA and CDR2 as SNTAGT. The CDR3 protein is CASSGDRVWFGETQYF. For the CDR3, the DNA is TGTGCCAGCAGTGGGGACAGGGTTTGGTTTGGAGAGACCCAGTACTTC.

This clone was seen once. V usage is TRBV7-2 and J usage is TRBJ1-1, with 9 bases aligning to TRBD1. Trimming removed 5 bases from V and 5 bases from J; junction bases left unmatched: 3. The V gene's germline CDR1 is SGHTA and CDR2 FQGNSA. This CDR3 contains 13 residues. The CDR3 nucleotides read TGTGCCAGCAGCCGGGACAGGGAGACTGAAGCTTTCTTT. It encodes CASSRDRETEAFF.

The chain uses TRBV6-4 and TRBJ2-1; a possible D gene is TRBD2 (5 bases). The CDR3 extends over 15 amino acids. Trimming shortened V by 0 bases and J by 6 bases, and 12 bases separated the two germline ends. In germline, CDR1 is MRHNA, CDR2 SNTAGT. CDR3 loop: CASSDSSSASNEQFF. The CDR3 DNA reads as TGTGCCAGCAGTGACTCGAGTAGCGCCTCCAATGAGCAGTTCTTC.

The V call is TRBV5-1, the J call TRBJ2-7; 10 nucleotides align to TRBD2. V shed 7 bases, J shed 5 bases, and the junction held 9 bases outside the gene matches. Germline-derived CDR1 and CDR2 are SGHRS and YFSETQ. The CDR3 contains 14 residues. Here the CDR3 DNA reads TGCGCCAGCGAGAGCGGGAGGGCCCCCCACGAGCAGTACTTC. Protein: CASESGRAPHEQYF. Combining the CDR3 with reference TRBV5-1 and TRBJ2-7 gives the whole variable domain KAGVTQTPRYLIKTRGQQVTLSCSPISGHRSVSWYQQTPGQGLQFLFEYFSETQRNKGNFPGRFSGRQFSNSRSEMNVSTLELGDSALYLCASESGRAPHEQYFGPGTRLTVT.

This chain uses TRBV14 with TRBJ2-7, with D unresolved. The germline CDR1 and CDR2 sequences are SGHDN and FVKESK. Trimming shortened V by 1 base and J by 4 bases, and 11 bases separated the two germline ends. This CDR3 is built from 14 residues. CDR3 region: CASSQAGPTYEQYF. The CDR3 nucleotides are TGTGCCAGCAGCCAAGCCGGGCCGACTTACGAGCAGTACTTC. Full variable domain (remainder filled in from reference TRBV14 and TRBJ2-7): EAGVTQFPSHSVIEKGQTVTLRCDPISGHDNLYWYRRVMGKEIKFLLHFVKESKQDESGMPNNRFLAERTGGTYSTLKVQPAELEDSGVYFCASSQAGPTYEQYFGPGTRLTVT.

The genes are TRBV28 and TRBJ2-1; D tentatively reads TRBD1 or TRBD2 (5 bases each). The germline CDR1 and CDR2 sequences are MDHEN and SYDVKM. Trimming removed 7 bases from V and 8 bases from J, with 18 bases in between. The CDR3 is made up of 14 amino acids. CDR3 in amino acids: CASTIEYRGDEQFF. CDR3 DNA: TGTGCCAGCACCATCGAGTACCGGGGCGATGAGCAGTTCTTC. Full variable domain (rest looked up from reference TRBV28 and TRBJ2-1): DVKVTQSSRYLVKRTGEKVFLECVQDMDHENMFWYRQDPGLGLRLIYFSYDVKMKEKGDIPEGYSVSREKKERFSLILESASTNQTSMYLCASTIEYRGDEQFFGPGTRLTVL.

The rearrangement links TRBV29-1 to TRBJ1-1; D ambiguous. Trimming removed 4 bases from V and 7 bases from J, with 13 bases in between. Germline V lookup: CDR1 SQVTM, CDR2 ANQGSEA. The CDR3 is 12 amino acids. The CDR3 region has the DNA TGCAGCGTTGCTCTGGTATTCGGTGAAGCTTTCTTT. This codes for CSVALVFGEAFF.

This chain connects TRBV5-6 to TRBJ2-1; D is perhaps TRBD1 or TRBD2 (6 bases each). The germline V and J ends were trimmed by 4 bases and 1 base, with 12 bases remaining between them. Germline assignment: CDR1 SGHDT and CDR2 YYEEEE. This CDR3 is 15 amino acids long. CDR3 region: CASSDRGTSYNEQFF. CDR3 nucleotide sequence: TGTGCCAGCAGCGACCGGGGGACATCCTACAATGAGCAGTTCTTC.

V usage is TRBV6-4 and J usage is TRBJ2-2; D uncertain. Trimming removed 7 bases from V and 2 bases from J, with 11 bases in between. CDR1 is MRHNA and CDR2 is SNTAGT in the germline V gene. This CDR3 region has 14 residues. CDR3 protein: CASKRVSNTGELFF. CDR3 nucleotide sequence: TGTGCCAGCAAACGGGTCTCTAACACCGGGGAGCTGTTTTTT.

The V gene is TRBV4-2, the J gene TRBJ1-4, with 7 bases identical to TRBD1. Germline trimming cut 6 bases from V and 6 bases from J; bases unmatched to any gene: 7. This CDR3 region has 14 residues. CDR1 and CDR2 (germline): LGHNA, YNFKEQ. This CDR3 reads CASRPRQGYEKLFF. For the CDR3, the DNA is TGTGCCAGCAGACCCAGACAGGGATATGAAAAACTGTTTTTT.

V usage is TRBV5-5 and J usage is TRBJ2-1; D is perhaps TRBD2 (5 bases). Trimming took 7 bases from V and 6 from J, leaving 14 bases between them. The CDR3 extends over 13 amino acids. Looked up from germline, CDR1 is SGHKS and CDR2 is YYEKEE (reference sequence). CDR3 residues: CASFVGGPNEQFF. In DNA form, the CDR3 reads TGTGCCAGCTTCGTTGGAGGCCCCAATGAGCAGTTCTTC.

This clone was seen more than once but under ten times. The J gene is TRBJ2-7, the V gene TRBV7-2, with TRBD1 matching over 9 bases. The CDR3 runs 16 residues. The V and J ends lost 1 base and 3 bases, in that order; junction bases with no gene match: 7. The germline V gene encodes CDR1 SGHTA and CDR2 FQGNSA. CDR3 amino acids: CASSLDKWDRVYEQYF. The CDR3 nucleotides are TGTGCCAGCAGCTTAGATAAGTGGGACAGGGTCTACGAGCAGTACTTC.

The V gene is TRBV10-1, the J gene TRBJ1-1; TRBD1 matches at 9 bases. The CDR3 has 14 amino acids. Germline-derived CDR1 and CDR2 are WNHNN and SYGVQD (reference sequence). After removal of 1 base from V and 6 bases from J, the junction contained 3 bases not matched to a gene. CDR3 DNA sequence: TGCGCCAGCAGTGAGTTCCGGGACAGGGCTGAAGCTTTCTTT. It yields the protein CASSEFRDRAEAFF.

J is TRBJ2-4 and V is TRBV4-2, with 8 nucleotides matching TRBD2. The V gene's germline CDR1 is LGHNA and CDR2 YNFKEQ. The CDR3 is 16 amino acids. V shed 0 bases, J shed 7 bases, and the junction held 8 bases outside the gene matches. The CDR3, as DNA: TGTGCCAGCAGCCAAGATCTGAGCGGGAGCTCGAACATTCAGTACTTC. Translation: CASSQDLSGSSNIQYF.

CDR3 loop: CASSRDTGNTIYF. CDR3 sequence (DNA): TGTGCCAGCAGCAGGGACACTGGAAACACCATATATTTT. The chain is built from TRBV5-6 and TRBJ1-3, with a possible D match to TRBD1 (6 bases). Germline CDR1 reads SGHDT; CDR2 reads YYEEEE. V was shortened by 4 bases and J by 2 bases, with 7 bases between the two germline ends. The CDR3 is 13 residues long.

V is TRBV2 and J is TRBJ2-3, with 9 nucleotides matching TRBD2. From germline, CDR1 is SNHLY and CDR2 FYNNEI. The CDR3 consists of 16 residues. After removal of 4 bases from V and 4 bases from J, the junction contained 9 bases not matched to a gene. CDR3 sequence: CASSARGGAGADTQYF. The DNA of the CDR3 is TGTGCCAGCAGTGCACGCGGGGGGGCTGGGGCAGATACGCAGTATTTT. Combining the CDR3 with reference TRBV2 and TRBJ2-3 gives the whole variable domain EPEVTQTPSHQVTQMGQEVILRCVPISNHLYFYWYRQILGQKVEFLVSFYNNEISEKSEIFDDQFSVERPDGSNFTLKIRSTKLEDSAMYFCASSARGGAGADTQYFGPGTRLTVL.

The chain combines TRBV19 with TRBJ2-7, with 12 bases aligning to TRBD2. Germline trimming cut 7 bases from V and 5 bases from J; bases unmatched to any gene: 15. CDR1 is LNHDA and CDR2 is SQIVND in the germline V gene (reference sequence). The CDR3 is 17 residues long. CDR3: CASKGRLAGDPSHEQYF. CDR3 nucleotide sequence: TGTGCCAGTAAGGGAAGACTAGCGGGGGACCCGTCCCACGAGCAGTACTTC.

The genes are TRBV4-1 and TRBJ2-2; D perhaps matches TRBD1 (6 bases). The CDR3 covers 14 residues. Germline-derived CDR1 and CDR2 are MGHRA and YSYEKL. V was pared by 1 base and J by 7 bases, with 10 bases between. CDR3 bases: TGCGCCAGCAGCCAAGTGGGACACCTCGGGGAGCTGTTTTTT. Encoded protein: CASSQVGHLGELFF.

The CDR3 coding sequence is TGCGCCAGCAGCCCAGACAGGACTCCCCGGAATTCACCCCTCCACTTT. As protein: CASSPDRTPRNSPLHF. The gene calls are TRBV4-3 and TRBJ1-6, with D possibly being TRBD1 (6 bases). V lost 4 bases, J lost 7 bases, and 17 bases lay in between. The CDR3 spans 16 residues. The germline V gene encodes CDR1 LGHNA and CDR2 YSLEER.

This chain joins TRBV19 and TRBJ1-1; 7 bases line up with TRBD1. Germline V lookup: CDR1 LNHDA, CDR2 SQIVND (reference sequence). The CDR3 contains 14 residues. Unmatched junction bases numbered 3, after V lost 4 bases and J lost 1 base. CDR3 nucleotide sequence: TGTGCCAGTAGTACGGGACAGACGAACACTGAAGCTTTCTTT. Translated, it gives CASSTGQTNTEAFF.

This clone occurred once. The chain links TRBV29-1 to TRBJ1-1, with TRBD1 matching 11 bases. Germline V gene sequence: CDR1 SQVTM, CDR2 ANQGSEA. The CDR3 has 17 amino acids. With V trimmed by 5 bases and J by 4 bases, 15 bases remained unmatched. In DNA, the CDR3 is TGCAGCGTTTACCGATCTGGGACAGGGGGTCTCGGCACTGAAGCTTTCTTT. The encoded protein is CSVYRSGTGGLGTEAFF.

CDR3 nucleotides: TGCGCCAGCAGCCAAGTTGGACAAAACTATGGCTACACCTTC. Protein product: CASSQVGQNYGYTF. The V and J genes are TRBV4-1 and TRBJ1-2; tentatively, D is TRBD1 (5 bases). Trimming took 1 base from V and 2 from J, leaving 8 bases between them. This CDR3 spans 14 amino acids. The V gene's germline CDR1 is MGHRA and CDR2 YSYEKL.

The rearrangement joins TRBV27 to TRBJ2-2; TRBD2 is a possible D gene (5 bases). Per the germline V gene, CDR1 is MNHEY and CDR2 is SMNVEV (reference sequence). The CDR3 extends over 17 amino acids. V lost 1 base, J lost 2 bases, and 14 bases lay in between. This chain's CDR3 is CASSLYSGGGNTGELFF. For the CDR3, the DNA is TGTGCCAGCAGTTTATACTCGGGTGGAGGAAACACCGGGGAGCTGTTTTTT.

The genes are TRBV6-1 and TRBJ1-1, with D possibly being TRBD1 (6 bases). Germline-derived CDR1 and CDR2 are MNHNS and SASEGT. The CDR3 contains 14 residues. Trimming shortened V by 6 bases and J by 1 base, and 12 bases separated the two germline ends. This CDR3 reads CASSRTDTNTEAFF. The CDR3 DNA follows: TGTGCCAGCAGCCGGACAGACACGAACACTGAAGCTTTCTTT.

The chain is built from TRBV7-6 and TRBJ2-6; 7 bases agree with TRBD1. V was pared by 2 bases and J by 0 bases, with 13 bases of the junction left unmatched. The CDR3 length is 20 residues. Germline lookup yields CDR1 SGHVS and CDR2 FNYEAQ. As DNA, the CDR3 is TGTGCCAGCAGCTTATTAGAGGGGGCAACGATTACCTCTGGGGCCAACGTCCTGACTTTC. Translated: CASSLLEGATITSGANVLTF.

The chain recombines TRBV5-1 with TRBJ1-1; no firm D call. This CDR3 is 14 amino acids long. The V gene's germline CDR1 is SGHRS and CDR2 YFSETQ. Trimming left V 0 bases short and J 1 base short, with 7 bases between. CDR3 nucleotide sequence: TGCGCCAGCAGCTTGGCTGTAGGGAACACTGAAGCTTTCTTT. Protein sequence: CASSLAVGNTEAFF.

V usage is TRBV7-2 and J usage is TRBJ2-7; 11 positions match TRBD2. Germline V gene data show CDR1 as SGHTA and CDR2 as FQGNSA. After removal of 5 bases from V and 0 bases from J, the junction contained 3 bases not matched to a gene. The CDR3 contains 15 residues. This CDR3 is CASSLTSGSSYEQYF. The CDR3 nucleotides read TGTGCCAGCAGCCTCACTAGCGGGAGCTCCTACGAGCAGTACTTC. The full variable domain, completed using reference TRBV7-2 and TRBJ2-7, is GAGVSQSPSNKVTEKGKDVELRCDPISGHTALYWYRQSLGQGLEFLIYFQGNSAPDKSGLPSDRFSAERTGGSVSTLTIQRTQQEDSAVYLCASSLTSGSSYEQYFGPGTRLTVT.